This entry is about one TCR beta chain. Per the original data handling: Reference gene primers were amplified, and this amplification served to estimate nucleated cell counts. TCRdb's table, derived via immunoSEQ multiplex PCR, lists solely in-frame clones and lacks some. The V and J calls and clone size are taken from that table; D and trimming were inferred from the DNA. The repertoire holds approximately 140,000 clones, with around nine tenths as singletons. The germline CDR1 and CDR2 sequences are MDHEN and SYDVKM. This CDR3 is 14 amino acids long. V shed 6 bases and J 2 bases; nucleotides not matched to a gene: 7. The data are from a study of blood T cell repertoires in COVID-19. Study context: The United States, Italy and Spain supplied acute and convalescent COVID-19 samples.

Sequencing was done on a sample of peripheral blood. This receptor was identified in a woman in her 40s with acute or convalescent COVID-19. The chain employs TRBV28 and TRBJ2-7; 7 bases align to TRBD2. The CDR3 sequence is CASSLGTTPYEQYF. CDR3 bases: TGTGCCAGCAGCTTAGGGACTACTCCCTACGAGCAGTACTTC. The full variable domain, rest sourced from reference TRBV28 and TRBJ2-7, is DVKVTQSSRYLVKRTGEKVFLECVQDMDHENMFWYRQDPGLGLRLIYFSYDVKMKEKGDIPEGYSVSREKKERFSLILESASTNQTSMYLCASSLGTTPYEQYFGPGTRLTVT.